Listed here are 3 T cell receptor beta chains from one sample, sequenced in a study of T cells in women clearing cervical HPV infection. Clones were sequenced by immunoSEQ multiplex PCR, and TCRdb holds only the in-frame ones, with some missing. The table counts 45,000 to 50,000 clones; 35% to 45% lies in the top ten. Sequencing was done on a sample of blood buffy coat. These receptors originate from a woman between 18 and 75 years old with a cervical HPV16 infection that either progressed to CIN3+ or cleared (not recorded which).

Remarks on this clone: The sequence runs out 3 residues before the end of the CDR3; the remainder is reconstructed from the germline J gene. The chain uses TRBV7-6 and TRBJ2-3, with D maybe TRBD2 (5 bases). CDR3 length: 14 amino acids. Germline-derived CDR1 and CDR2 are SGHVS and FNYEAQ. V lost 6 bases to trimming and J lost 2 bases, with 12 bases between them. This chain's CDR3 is CASSNPTTTDTQYF. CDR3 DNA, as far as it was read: TGTGCCAGCAGTAATCCGACTACCACAGATACG.

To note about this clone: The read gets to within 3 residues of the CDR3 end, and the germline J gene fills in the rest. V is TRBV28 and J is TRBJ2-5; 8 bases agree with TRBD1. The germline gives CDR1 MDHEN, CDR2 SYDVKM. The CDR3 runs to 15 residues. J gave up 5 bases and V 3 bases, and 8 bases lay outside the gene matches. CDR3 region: CASSFIGTGRETQYF. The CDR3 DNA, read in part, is TGTGCCAGCAGTTTTATTGGGACAGGCAGGGAGACC.

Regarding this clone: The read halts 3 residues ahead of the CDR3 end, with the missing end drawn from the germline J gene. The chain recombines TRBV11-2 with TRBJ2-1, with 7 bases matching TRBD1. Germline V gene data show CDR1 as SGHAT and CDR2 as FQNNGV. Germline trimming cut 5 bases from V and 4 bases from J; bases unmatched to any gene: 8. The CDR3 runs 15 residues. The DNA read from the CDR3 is TGTGCCAGCAGCCTCGACAGGGATTTGTACAATGAG. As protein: CASSLDRDLYNE. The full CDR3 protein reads CASSLDRDLYNEQFF.